Following are 29 T cell receptor beta chains from one sample sequenced in a study of control samples from healthy donors and cancer patients. The data were produced by immunoSEQ multiplex PCR, yet TCRdb's version contains in-frame clones alone and is incomplete. The sample lists 130,000 to 150,000 clones; roughly 92% were seen once. The sample was blood. The source of these receptors is a man aged 25-45 years in good health.

This chain joins TRBV30 and TRBJ1-5, with a possible D match to TRBD1 (6 bases). Trimming cost V 4 bases and J 4 bases, with 11 bases left between them. Germline CDR1 and CDR2: GTSNPN and SVGIG (reference sequence). This CDR3 spans 13 amino acids. CDR3 sequence reads: CAWTRGTNQPQHF. For the CDR3, the DNA is TGTGCCTGGACAAGGGGGACGAATCAGCCCCAGCATTTT. Based on the CDR3 plus reference TRBV30 and TRBJ1-5, the full variable domain is SQTIHQWPATLVQPVGSPLSLECTVEGTSNPNLYWYRQAAGRGLQLLFYSVGIGQISSEVPQNLSASRPQDRQFILSSKKLLLSDSGFYLCAWTRGTNQPQHFGDGTRLSIL.

With respect to this clone: Other DNA sequences of this sample code for an identical CDR3. The J gene is TRBJ1-1, the V gene TRBV30; D remains ambiguous. CDR1 and CDR2 from the germline V gene are GTSNPN and SVGIG (reference sequence). This CDR3 has 14 amino acids. Trimming left V 0 bases short and J 0 bases short, with 8 bases between. CDR3 amino acids: CAWSVNSLNTEAFF. CDR3 in DNA: TGTGCCTGGAGTGTAAACAGCTTGAACACTGAAGCTTTCTTT.

The chain employs TRBV28 and TRBJ2-1, with 7 bases lining up with TRBD1. This CDR3 has 17 residues. V was clipped by 0 bases and J by 0 bases; unmatched bases: 5. Germline CDR1 MDHEN, CDR2 SYDVKM. The CDR3 spells CASSLWVKGASYNEQFF. The CDR3, as DNA: TGTGCCAGCAGTTTATGGGTAAAGGGGGCCTCCTACAATGAGCAGTTCTTC.

The genes are TRBV6-5 and TRBJ2-7; 7 nucleotides agree with TRBD1. The CDR3 consists of 13 residues. The junction had 15 bases not matched to a gene; V was cut back by 7 bases and J by 12 bases. Looked up from germline, CDR1 is MNHEY and CDR2 is SVGAGI. The DNA of the CDR3 is TGTGCCAGCACCCGAACCTTAAGGGACAGTTTGTACTTC. It translates to CASTRTLRDSLYF.

The J gene is TRBJ2-3, the V gene TRBV9; tentative D call: TRBD1 (5 bases). This CDR3 comprises 17 residues. Germline V gives CDR1 SGDLS, CDR2 YYNGEE. V lost 0 bases and J 5 bases, leaving 19 bases between the germline ends. The CDR3 region is CASSVDPPRGQLDTQYF. The CDR3 DNA is TGTGCCAGCAGCGTAGATCCTCCACGAGGACAACTAGATACGCAGTATTTT.

V usage is TRBV30 and J usage is TRBJ1-2; unclear D gene. Germline-derived CDR1 and CDR2 are GTSNPN and SVGIG (reference sequence). V was trimmed by 0 bases and J by 0 bases, leaving 11 bases between them. This CDR3 spans 15 amino acids. The CDR3 region has the DNA TGTGCCTGGAGTGTACGGGCAGTTACTAACTATGGCTACACCTTC. Its protein product is CAWSVRAVTNYGYTF. Combining the CDR3 with reference TRBV30 and TRBJ1-2 gives the whole variable domain SQTIHQWPATLVQPVGSPLSLECTVEGTSNPNLYWYRQAAGRGLQLLFYSVGIGQISSEVPQNLSASRPQDRQFILSSKKLLLSDSGFYLCAWSVRAVTNYGYTFGSGTRLTVV.

This chain uses TRBV5-4 with TRBJ1-2, with D maybe TRBD1 (6 bases). V lost 0 bases to trimming and J lost 4 bases, with 10 bases between them. Germline V lookup: CDR1 SGHNT, CDR2 YYREEE (reference sequence). This CDR3 spans 14 amino acids. CDR3 loop: CASSLDRDLYGYTF. In nucleotides, the CDR3 is TGTGCCAGCAGCTTGGACAGGGACCTCTATGGCTACACCTTC.

The chain uses TRBV7-9 and TRBJ1-1, with TRBD1 matching over 7 bases. Looked up from germline, CDR1 is SEHNR and CDR2 is FQNEAQ (reference sequence). The V gene end was trimmed by 1 base and the J gene end by 3 bases; junction bases not matched to a gene: 8. The CDR3 is made up of 16 amino acids. In DNA form, the CDR3 reads TGTGCCAGCAGCTTAGGAATAACAGGGGTGTACACTGAAGCTTTCTTT. It translates to CASSLGITGVYTEAFF.

J is TRBJ1-1 and V is TRBV28, with D possibly matching TRBD1 (6 bases). Between the trimmed V and J ends, which lost 5 bases and 0 bases, there was a span of 16 bases. The CDR3 runs 16 residues. CDR1 is MDHEN and CDR2 is SYDVKM in the germline V gene. CDR3 coding DNA: TGTGCCAGCAGTCCTTCATACAGGGACATGAACACTGAAGCTTTCTTT. Its translation is CASSPSYRDMNTEAFF.

The rearrangement uses TRBV28 and TRBJ1-5; weak D call: TRBD1 (5 bases). The CDR3 consists of 15 residues. The germline CDR1 and CDR2 sequences are MDHEN and SYDVKM. Trimming removed 3 bases at V and 4 bases at J, with 13 bases between. The CDR3 coding sequence is TGTGCCAGCAGTTTCTCGAGGGGACGAAATCAGCCCCAGCATTTT. Its translation is CASSFSRGRNQPQHF.

The chain couples TRBV27 to TRBJ2-1; the D gene is possibly TRBD1 (6 bases). Trimming shortened V by 6 bases and J by 6 bases, and 18 bases separated the two germline ends. The CDR3 has 15 amino acids. Germline V lookup: CDR1 MNHEY, CDR2 SMNVEV (reference sequence). The CDR3 nucleotides are TGTGCCAGCAGGTTACAGGGACCTGAGGGCAATGAGCAGTTCTTC. Translation: CASRLQGPEGNEQFF.

The chain links TRBV18 to TRBJ1-2; 7 bases line up with TRBD1. J lost 3 bases, V lost 6 bases, and 10 bases had no gene match. Germline loops: CDR1 KGHSH, CDR2 LQKENI. This CDR3 has 15 residues. The CDR3 here is CASSPTAGQYYGYTF. The DNA of the CDR3 is TGTGCCAGCTCGCCGACGGCGGGACAGTACTATGGCTACACCTTC. Using reference TRBV18 and TRBJ1-2 for the parts outside the CDR3, the full variable domain is NAGVMQNPRHLVRRRGQEARLRCSPMKGHSHVYWYRQLPEEGLKFMVYLQKENIIDESGMPKERFSAEFPKEGPSILRIQQVVRGDSAAYFCASSPTAGQYYGYTFGSGTRLTVV.

This chain uses TRBV5-1 with TRBJ1-1; no firm D call. The CDR3 extends over 13 amino acids. The V gene lost 5 bases and the J gene lost 1 base, with 9 bases spanning the gap. CDR1 is SGHRS, CDR2 YFSETQ, per germline. The CDR3 DNA sequence: TGCGCCAGCAGATTACAACCGAACACTGAAGCTTTCTTT. As protein: CASRLQPNTEAFF. The full variable domain, its missing parts supplied by reference TRBV5-1 and TRBJ1-1, is KAGVTQTPRYLIKTRGQQVTLSCSPISGHRSVSWYQQTPGQGLQFLFEYFSETQRNKGNFPGRFSGRQFSNSRSEMNVSTLELGDSALYLCASRLQPNTEAFFGQGTRLTVV.

The rearrangement joins TRBV27 to TRBJ2-1, with no clear D. The germline V and J ends were trimmed by 3 bases and 9 bases, with 15 bases remaining between them. Germline V gives CDR1 MNHEY, CDR2 SMNVEV (reference sequence). CDR3 size: 14 residues. The CDR3 loop reads CASSLRLPSAEQFF. In nucleotides, the CDR3 is TGTGCCAGCAGTTTGCGGCTCCCCTCGGCTGAGCAGTTCTTC.

The chain couples TRBV29-1 to TRBJ2-3, with D perhaps matching TRBD1 or TRBD2 (5 bases each). The CDR3 covers 14 residues. Trimming took 4 bases from V and 1 from J, leaving 12 bases between them. Per the germline V gene, CDR1 is SQVTM and CDR2 is ANQGSEA. CDR3 coding DNA: TGCAGCGTTGCATTCGGGACGGGCACAGATACGCAGTATTTT. Translated, it gives CSVAFGTGTDTQYF.

This chain uses TRBV30 with TRBJ1-4, with a possible D match to TRBD1 (6 bases). The CDR3 has 13 residues. Trimming stripped 2 bases from V and 3 bases from J, with 7 bases between. Germline values: CDR1 GTSNPN, CDR2 SVGIG (reference sequence). CDR3 coding DNA: TGTGCCTGGAGTCAGGGGTCTAATGAAAAACTGTTTTTT. This translates into CAWSQGSNEKLFF. The variable domain in full, with the rest retrieved from reference TRBV30 and TRBJ1-4, is SQTIHQWPATLVQPVGSPLSLECTVEGTSNPNLYWYRQAAGRGLQLLFYSVGIGQISSEVPQNLSASRPQDRQFILSSKKLLLSDSGFYLCAWSQGSNEKLFFGSGTQLSVL.

V gene TRBV5-4 combines with J gene TRBJ1-1; D perhaps matches TRBD1 (5 bases). The V end lost 0 bases, the J end lost 4 bases, and 16 bases lay between the germline ends. The germline V gene encodes CDR1 SGHNT and CDR2 YYREEE (reference sequence). The CDR3 has 16 residues. The CDR3 DNA is TGTGCCAGCAGCTTGGCCAGAGGGACTCGCGGCACTGAAGCTTTCTTT. Protein product: CASSLARGTRGTEAFF.

The gene calls are TRBV4-3 and TRBJ1-2, with 8 bases that match TRBD1. Germline lookup yields CDR1 LGHNA and CDR2 YSLEER. V was clipped by 1 base and J by 4 bases; unmatched bases: 5. The CDR3 runs 15 residues. The CDR3 sequence is CASSQGSGTGYGYTF. The CDR3 coding sequence is TGCGCCAGCAGCCAAGGGTCCGGGACAGGCTATGGCTACACCTTC.

In this sample, this clone turned up once. The chain is built from TRBV28 and TRBJ2-7; TRBD1 matches at 8 bases. V lost 10 bases and J lost 2; bases outside the gene matches: 13. This CDR3 is 15 amino acids long. Germline V lookup: CDR1 MDHEN, CDR2 SYDVKM. CDR3 DNA: TGTGCCACCTCATTAATGGACAGGGTTGCCTACGAGCAGTACTTC. It yields the protein CATSLMDRVAYEQYF.

In DNA form, the CDR3 reads TGTGCCACCAGTGATTTGGACAGGAGCCGCGGCTACACCTTC. Protein sequence: CATSDLDRSRGYTF. The chain recombines TRBV24-1 with TRBJ1-2; D is perhaps TRBD1 (6 bases). The germline V and J ends were trimmed by 0 bases and 8 bases, with 12 bases remaining between them. The CDR3 runs to 14 residues. The germline V gene has CDR1 KGHDR and CDR2 SFDVKD.

The table lists this clone with a count of one. The chain carries TRBV7-9 and TRBJ2-1; 12 bases map to TRBD2. Germline CDR1 SEHNR, CDR2 FQNEAQ (reference sequence). The CDR3 is made up of 16 amino acids. J gave up 3 bases and V 4 bases, and 4 bases lay outside the gene matches. As DNA, the CDR3 is TGTGCCAGCAGCTCGACTAGCGGGGGTGTCTACAATGAGCAGTTCTTC. It encodes CASSSTSGGVYNEQFF.

As regards this clone: Within the sample, other DNA sequences also encode this same CDR3. The chain carries TRBV6-1 and TRBJ2-3; 12 nucleotides match TRBD2. With 2 bases clipped from V and 6 bases from J, the junction kept 3 bases outside the gene matches. Germline V gives CDR1 MNHNS, CDR2 SASEGT. The CDR3 spans 15 residues. The CDR3 sequence is CASSELAGGPDTQYF. The CDR3 nucleotides are TGTGCCAGCAGTGAACTAGCGGGAGGGCCGGATACGCAGTATTTT.

The rearrangement joins TRBV19 to TRBJ1-1; 7 bases map to TRBD1. The CDR3 sequence is 15 residues long. The germline CDR1 and CDR2 sequences are LNHDA and SQIVND (reference sequence). The V segment lost 1 base and the J segment 1 base; nucleotides outside the gene matches: 3. CDR3: CASSIVRTGNTEAFF. DNA of the CDR3: TGTGCCAGTAGTATAGTTCGGACAGGGAACACTGAAGCTTTCTTT.

This chain uses TRBV28 with TRBJ1-4, with 9 positions matching TRBD1. The trim removed 8 bases at V and 4 bases at J, leaving 2 bases unmatched. The CDR3 length is 13 residues. CDR1 is MDHEN, CDR2 SYDVKM, per germline. The CDR3 region is CASGQGNNEKLFF. DNA for the CDR3: TGTGCCAGCGGACAGGGGAATAATGAAAAACTGTTTTTT.

The rearrangement joins TRBV6-2 or TRBV6-3 to TRBJ1-2; a possible D gene is TRBD1 (6 bases). The germline gives CDR1 MNHEY, CDR2 SVGEGT. V lost 2 bases, J lost 8 bases, and 18 bases lay in between. The CDR3 runs 15 residues. The CDR3 here is CASSYGQFLLSGYTF. The CDR3 region has the DNA TGTGCCAGCAGTTACGGACAGTTTCTGCTATCGGGCTACACCTTC.

This clone was counted many times. V gene TRBV18 combines with J gene TRBJ2-2, with 9 nucleotides matching TRBD2. This CDR3 is 18 amino acids long. Trimming took 1 base from V and 5 from J; bases not matched to a gene: 11. Germline CDR1 is KGHSH and CDR2 is LQKENI. The CDR3 protein is CASSPRGSSGTFTGELFF. DNA for the CDR3: TGTGCCAGCTCACCACGGGGGTCTAGCGGGACGTTTACCGGGGAGCTGTTTTTT.

The chain is built from TRBV7-6 and TRBJ2-2; 13 nucleotides agree with TRBD2. The CDR3 length is 16 residues. V lost 1 base, J lost 6 bases, and 2 bases stayed unmatched. Germline-derived CDR1 and CDR2 are SGHVS and FNYEAQ. CDR3 sequence reads: CASSLGTSGRPGELFF. Written as DNA, the CDR3 is TGTGCCAGCAGCTTAGGGACTAGCGGGAGACCCGGGGAGCTGTTTTTT.

The chain couples TRBV7-9 to TRBJ1-4, with 8 positions matching TRBD1. The CDR3 sequence is 15 residues long. The V and J ends lost 5 bases and 4 bases, in that order; junction bases with no gene match: 6. CDR1 and CDR2 (germline): SEHNR, FQNEAQ (reference sequence). CDR3 in DNA: TGTGCCAGCAGCCGAACGACAGGGGTTAATGAAAAACTGTTTTTT. This codes for CASSRTTGVNEKLFF.

The chain uses TRBV5-1 and TRBJ1-6; no definite D call. The CDR3 loop spans 14 amino acids. The ends were cut back, 4 bases at V and 5 bases at J, with 10 bases in the middle. Germline loops: CDR1 SGHRS, CDR2 YFSETQ. For the CDR3, the DNA is TGCGCCAGCAGCCCGGACGGGGATAATTCACCCCTCCACTTT. Its translation is CASSPDGDNSPLHF.